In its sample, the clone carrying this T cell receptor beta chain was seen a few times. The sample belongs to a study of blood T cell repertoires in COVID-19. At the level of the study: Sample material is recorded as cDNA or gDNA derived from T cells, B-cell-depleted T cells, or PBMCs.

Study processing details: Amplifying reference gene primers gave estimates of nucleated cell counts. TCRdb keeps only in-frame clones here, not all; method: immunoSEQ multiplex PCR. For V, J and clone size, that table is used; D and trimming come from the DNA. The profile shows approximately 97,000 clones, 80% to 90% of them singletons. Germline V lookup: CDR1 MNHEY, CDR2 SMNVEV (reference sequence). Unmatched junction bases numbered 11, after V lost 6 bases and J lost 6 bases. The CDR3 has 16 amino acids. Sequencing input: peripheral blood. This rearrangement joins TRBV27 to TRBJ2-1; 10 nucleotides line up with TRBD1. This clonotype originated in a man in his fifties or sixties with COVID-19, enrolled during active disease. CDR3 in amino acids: CASRDRDRGTINEQFF. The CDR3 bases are TGTGCCAGCAGGGACAGGGACAGGGGAACGATCAATGAGCAGTTCTTC.